These 2 T cell receptor beta chains were all obtained from the same sample, sequenced in a study of blood T cell repertoires in COVID-19. The data were produced by immunoSEQ multiplex PCR, yet TCRdb's version contains in-frame clones alone and is incomplete. The sample contains about 110,000 clones, approximately 82% of which appear only once. The source material was peripheral blood. The receptors were gathered from a woman older than 75 with acute or convalescent COVID-19.

This chain joins TRBV5-1 and TRBJ2-2, with D maybe TRBD2 (6 bases). From germline, CDR1 is SGHRS and CDR2 YFSETQ. This CDR3 contains 14 residues. V was trimmed by 5 bases and J by 6 bases, leaving 14 bases between them. The DNA of the CDR3 is TGCGCCAGCAGTGACAGCTGGGGGGCCGGGGAGCTGTTTTTT. Its protein is CASSDSWGAGELFF.

The chain carries TRBV2 and TRBJ1-6; D ambiguous. Per the germline V gene, CDR1 is SNHLY and CDR2 is FYNNEI. The germline V and J ends were trimmed by 4 bases and 6 bases, with 4 bases remaining between them. The CDR3 contains 12 residues. The CDR3 region has the DNA TGTGCCAGCAGTGTCAGTAATTCACCCCTCCACTTT. Translation gives CASSVSNSPLHF.